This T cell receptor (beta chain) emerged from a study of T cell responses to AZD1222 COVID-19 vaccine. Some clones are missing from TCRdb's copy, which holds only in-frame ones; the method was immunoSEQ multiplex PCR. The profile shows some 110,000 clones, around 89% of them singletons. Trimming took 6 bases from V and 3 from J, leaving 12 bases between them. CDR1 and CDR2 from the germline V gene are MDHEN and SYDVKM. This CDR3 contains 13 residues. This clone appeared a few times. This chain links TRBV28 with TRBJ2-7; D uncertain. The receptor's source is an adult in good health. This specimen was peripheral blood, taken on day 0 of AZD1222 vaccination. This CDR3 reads CASSPIPLYEQYF. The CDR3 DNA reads TGTGCCAGCAGCCCTATCCCCCTCTACGAGCAGTACTTC.